A single sample is the source of the 8 T cell receptor beta chains below, sequenced in a study of identical twins. TCRdb recomputed calls from the 5' RACE reads with MiXCR, one row per CDR3 protein. Found here are 400,000 to 500,000 distinct CDR3 sequences, 13% to 15% of them singletons; the top ten hold more than 0.8%. This sample also appeared in a second study, on yellow fever vaccine responses in identical twins.

Sequencing was carried out using CD4+ T cells sorted from blood. The source is a young woman in good health.

Many counts were recorded for this clonotype. This chain links TRBV4-2 with TRBJ2-7; no clear D gene. The length of the CDR3 is 14 residues. The V gene's germline CDR1 is LGHNA and CDR2 YNFKEQ. V gave up 1 base and J gave up 0 bases, with 7 bases separating them. CDR3 region: CASSQGDTSYEQYF. CDR3 sequence (DNA): TGTGCCAGCAGCCAAGGAGACACCTCCTACGAGCAGTACTTC.

This clonotype was seen only a few times. The rearrangement uses TRBV7-9 and TRBJ2-6; D gene ambiguous. V dropped 0 bases and J dropped 0 bases, with 6 bases sitting between them. The CDR3 is made up of 16 amino acids. Germline V gene sequence: CDR1 SEHNR, CDR2 FQNEAQ (reference sequence). CDR3 residues: CASSLAASSGANVLTF. For the CDR3, the DNA is TGTGCCAGCAGCTTAGCAGCCTCCTCTGGGGCCAACGTCCTGACTTTC. The full variable domain, in which reference TRBV7-9 and TRBJ2-6 provide the parts outside the CDR3, is DTGVSQNPRHKITKRGQNVTFRCDPISEHNRLYWYRQTLGQGPEFLTYFQNEAQLEKSRLLSDRFSAERPKGSFSTLEIQRTEQGDSAMYLCASSLAASSGANVLTFGAGSRLTVL.

This clonotype showed up many times. The CDR3 sequence is CASSIDRGEALEAFF. The DNA of the CDR3 is TGTGCCAGCAGCATAGACAGGGGCGAAGCCCTTGAAGCTTTCTTT. This sequence joins TRBV7-9 and TRBJ1-1; TRBD1 matches at 8 bases. V gave up 5 bases and J gave up 7 bases; unmatched junction bases: 12. The CDR3 sequence is 15 residues long. Germline CDR1 reads SEHNR; CDR2 reads FQNEAQ (reference sequence). The whole variable domain, remainder taken from reference TRBV7-9 and TRBJ1-1, is DTGVSQNPRHKITKRGQNVTFRCDPISEHNRLYWYRQTLGQGPEFLTYFQNEAQLEKSRLLSDRFSAERPKGSFSTLEIQRTEQGDSAMYLCASSIDRGEALEAFFGQGTRLTVV.

This clonotype was seen only a few times. This chain links TRBV4-3 with TRBJ2-5; D ambiguous. The germline V gene encodes CDR1 LGHNA and CDR2 YSLEER. The CDR3 consists of 17 residues. V dropped 0 bases and J dropped 4 bases, with 18 bases sitting between them. The CDR3 here is CASSQEAMGHMTETQYF. The CDR3 coding sequence is TGCGCCAGCAGCCAAGAGGCAATGGGCCATATGACAGAGACCCAGTACTTC.

The rearrangement uses TRBV14 and TRBJ2-1; D is possibly TRBD1 (5 bases). CDR1 is SGHDN and CDR2 is FVKESK in the germline V gene. The length of the CDR3 is 14 residues. V shed 2 bases and J shed 4 bases, with 9 bases lying between them. CDR3 nucleotide sequence: TGTGCCAGCAGCCAATTGCAGGGTTACAATGAGCAGTTCTTC. Its translation is CASSQLQGYNEQFF.

This clonotype showed up just a few times. The chain couples TRBV30 to TRBJ2-3, with a tentative D call TRBD2 (5 bases). V lost 3 bases and J lost 7, with 20 bases in between. The CDR3 is made up of 15 amino acids. CDR1 and CDR2 (germline): GTSNPN, SVGIG (reference sequence). CDR3 bases: TGTGCCTGGAGGGCCGGGCGGGCCACTAAAAATACGCAGTATTTT. As protein: CAWRAGRATKNTQYF.

This clonotype has more than one count but fewer than ten. This chain links TRBV7-3 with TRBJ2-3; D unresolved. V lost 0 bases to trimming and J lost 6 bases, with 13 bases between them. The CDR3 sequence is 15 residues long. CDR1 SGHTA and CDR2 FQGTGA come from the germline V gene. This CDR3 is CASSLTRTSADTQYF. The CDR3 DNA sequence: TGTGCCAGCAGCTTAACTCGGACCAGTGCTGATACGCAGTATTTT.

This clonotype was seen a handful of times. This rearrangement joins TRBV7-3 to TRBJ2-6; a possible D gene is TRBD1 (5 bases). Trimming stripped 3 bases from V and 1 base from J, with 19 bases between. Per the germline V gene, CDR1 is SGHTA and CDR2 is FQGTGA. The CDR3 is 19 amino acids. CDR3 DNA sequence: TGTGCCAGCAGCTTTTTAAGCGTTGCCGACAGATCTGGGGCCAACGTCCTGACTTTC. It codes for CASSFLSVADRSGANVLTF.